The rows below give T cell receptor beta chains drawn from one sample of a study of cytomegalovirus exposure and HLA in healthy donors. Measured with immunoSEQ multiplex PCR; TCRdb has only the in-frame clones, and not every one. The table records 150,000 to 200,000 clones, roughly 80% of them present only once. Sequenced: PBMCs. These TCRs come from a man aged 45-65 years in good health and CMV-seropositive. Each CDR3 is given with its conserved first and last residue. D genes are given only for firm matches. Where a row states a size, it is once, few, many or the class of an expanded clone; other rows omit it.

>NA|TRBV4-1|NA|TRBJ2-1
CASSPQTSGNEQFF
TGCGCCAGCAGCCCTCAAACCTCAGGAAATGAGCAGTTCTTC
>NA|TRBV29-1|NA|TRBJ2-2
CSVEDSRHTGELFF
TGCAGCGTTGAAGATAGTCGTCACACCGGGGAGCTGTTTTTT
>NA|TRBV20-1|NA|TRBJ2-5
CNPQGETQYF
TGCAACCCCCAGGGGGAGACCCAGTACTTC
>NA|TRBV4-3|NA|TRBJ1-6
CASSQDLNSPLHF
TGCGCCAGCAGCCAAGATCTTAATTCACCCCTCCACTTT
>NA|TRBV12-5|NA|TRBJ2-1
CASGSTGTFASGNEQFF
TGTGCTAGTGGTTCTACCGGGACTTTCGCATCAGGCAATGAGCAGTTCTTC
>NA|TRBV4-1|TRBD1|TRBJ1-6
CASSHGTGAYNSPLHF
TGCGCCAGCAGCCATGGGACAGGGGCCTATAATTCACCCCTCCACTTT
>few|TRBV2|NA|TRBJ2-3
CANGGQWGADTQYF
TGTGCCAACGGGGGGCAATGGGGCGCAGATACGCAGTATTTT
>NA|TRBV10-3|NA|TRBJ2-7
CAISESRDPEQYF
TGTGCCATCAGTGAGTCGCGGGACCCCGAGCAGTACTTC
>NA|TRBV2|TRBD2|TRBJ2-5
CASSERRSGGAQYF
TGTGCCAGCAGCGAGCGGCGGAGCGGGGGGGCCCAGTACTTC
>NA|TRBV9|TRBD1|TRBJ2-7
CASSVGGTGVYEQYF
TGTGCCAGCAGCGTAGGGGGGACAGGGGTCTACGAGCAGTACTTC
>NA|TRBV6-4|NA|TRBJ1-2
CASSDRIRPDSYGYTF
TGTGCCAGCAGTGACAGAATCCGTCCCGACAGCTATGGCTACACCTTC
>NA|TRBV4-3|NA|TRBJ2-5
CASSQEVGRAGREVNF
TGCGCCAGCAGCCAAGAAGTCGGGCGGGCGGGCCGGGAAGTTAACTTC
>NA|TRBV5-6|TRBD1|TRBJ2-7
CASSLAPGQGYEQYF
TGTGCCAGCAGCTTGGCACCGGGACAGGGCTACGAGCAGTACTTC
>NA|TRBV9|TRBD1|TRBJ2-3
CASSAPRQGGSTDTQYF
TGTGCCAGCAGCGCCCCCCGACAGGGTGGAAGCACAGATACGCAGTATTTT
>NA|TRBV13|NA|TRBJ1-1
CASSPPGVFGSTEAFF
TGTGCCAGCAGCCCCCCGGGGGTATTTGGTTCGACTGAAGCTTTCTTT
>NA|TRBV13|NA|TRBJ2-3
CASPEQDTQYF
TGTGCCAGCCCGGAGCAAGATACGCAGTATTTT
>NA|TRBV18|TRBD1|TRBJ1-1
CASSPGDRWAEAFF
TGTGCCAGCTCACCAGGGGACAGGTGGGCTGAAGCTTTCTTT
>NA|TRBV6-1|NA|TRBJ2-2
CASSEEAGAGLFF
TGTGCCAGCAGTGAAGAGGCAGGGGCGGGGCTGTTTTTT
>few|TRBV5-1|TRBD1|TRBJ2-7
CASRRQGAREYEQYF
TGCGCCAGCCGCAGACAGGGGGCGCGCGAGTACGAGCAGTACTTC
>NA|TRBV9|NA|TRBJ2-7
CASSVEGQNTYEQYF
TGTGCCAGCAGCGTAGAAGGACAGAACACCTACGAGCAGTACTTC
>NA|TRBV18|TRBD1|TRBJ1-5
CASSPPSSAGGSQPQHF
TGTGCCAGCTCACCACCGTCCTCAGCAGGGGGAAGTCAGCCCCAGCATTTT
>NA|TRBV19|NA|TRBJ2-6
CASETGGGANVLTF
TGTGCCAGTGAGACAGGAGGTGGGGCCAACGTCCTGACTTTC
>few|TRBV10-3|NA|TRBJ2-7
CAISESRAGQAYEQYF
TGTGCCATCAGTGAGTCGCGCGCAGGACAAGCCTACGAGCAGTACTTC
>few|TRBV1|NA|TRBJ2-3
CTSSQGDGTSGPDTQYF
TGCACCAGCAGCCAAGGTGACGGGACTAGCGGTCCCGATACGCAGTATTTT
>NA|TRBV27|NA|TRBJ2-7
CASGQGNYEQYF
TGTGCCAGCGGCCAGGGAAACTACGAGCAGTACTTC
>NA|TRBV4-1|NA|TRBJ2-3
CASSQTTVPTDTQYF
TGCGCCAGCAGCCAAACGACAGTACCCACAGATACGCAGTATTTT
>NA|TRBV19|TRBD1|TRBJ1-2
CASSIDPGQGASGYTF
TGTGCCAGTAGTATAGATCCGGGACAGGGGGCGAGTGGCTACACCTTC
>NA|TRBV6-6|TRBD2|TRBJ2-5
CATLWLAVETQYF
TGTGCCACCCTGTGGCTAGCGGTAGAGACCCAGTACTTC
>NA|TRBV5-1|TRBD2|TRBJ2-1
CASSPGGTSYNEQFF
TGCGCCAGCAGCCCAGGAGGGACTAGCTACAATGAGCAGTTCTTC
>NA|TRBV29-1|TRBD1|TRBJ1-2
CSVSSPGQKNYGYTF
TGCAGCGTTTCATCCCCGGGACAGAAGAATTATGGCTACACCTTC
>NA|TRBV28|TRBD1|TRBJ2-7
CASSLALRDRNRGQYF
TGTGCCAGCAGTTTAGCTCTCCGGGACAGGAATCGAGGGCAGTACTTC
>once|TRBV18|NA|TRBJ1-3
CASSPSNSGNTIYF
TGTGCCAGCTCACCCTCGAACTCAGGAAACACCATATATTTT